Listed here is a single T cell receptor (beta chain). Antigen: not known. This sample stems from a study of T cell responses to AZD1222 COVID-19 vaccine. The CDR3 contains 12 residues. CDR1 GTSNPN and CDR2 SVGIG come from the germline V gene (reference sequence). V was clipped by 0 bases and J by 4 bases, with 7 bases between them. Study results and limitations: Following two doses of AZD1222, Spike-specific TCR breadth and depth rose.

Second-dose intervals near 4 or 12 weeks were combined. Data came from immunoSEQ multiplex PCR; TCRdb stores just in-frame clones and leaves some out. The sample lists roughly 150,000 clones, roughly nine tenths occurring once. The source of this sequence is an adult who received the AZD1222 COVID-19 vaccine. The sample here was peripheral blood, taken 28 days after the second AZD1222 dose. This chain joins TRBV30 and TRBJ2-7; D remains ambiguous. The CDR3 region is CAWSVNRYEQYF. The CDR3 nucleotides read TGTGCCTGGAGTGTAAACCGATACGAGCAGTACTTC.